Below, 12 T cell receptor beta chains from the same sample are listed, as sequenced in a study of vaccination effects on CD4 cells after COVID-19 (dated 2022 in TCRdb). The ViraFEST assay stimulated PBMC with viral peptide pools and then used TCR sequencing to identify antigen-specific CD4+ T cell clonotypes by expansion. After about 10 days of culture, CD4+ T cells were isolated with the EasySep CD4+ T cell isolation kit. Participants received two doses of either the BNT162b2 or the mRNA-1273 mRNA SARS-CoV-2 vaccine. No antigens are known for them. The library was prepared using the immunoSEQ multiplex PCR assay. TCRdb carries this immuneACCESS record with in-frame sequences only. Its versions omit some clonotypes, under half of them owing to an unresolved V gene in the studies checked, with the rest unexplained. Across this sample there are about 33,000 clones, with around three quarters seen only once. The ten largest account for more than 10% of the sample.

The sample here was CD4+ T cells from PBMCs cultured with HCoV-229E spike peptides, taken after COVID-19 vaccination. The cell subset or site label corresponds to: HCoV-229E spike overlapping peptide pool stimulation. These receptors were taken from a human donor who received a COVID-19 vaccine.

This clone was counted only a few times. The genes are TRBV12-3 or TRBV12-4 and TRBJ1-2, with a possible D match to TRBD1 (5 bases). CDR3 length: 13 amino acids. Trimming removed 5 bases at V and 4 bases at J, with 11 bases between. Here the CDR3 DNA reads TGTGCCAGCAGTCCGGGACGGATCTATGGCTACACCTTC. Translated: CASSPGRIYGYTF.

This clone appeared a few times. The CDR3: CASTLIGGGDGRTGELFF. CDR3 coding DNA: TGTGCCAGCACTCTTATAGGGGGCGGGGACGGGAGGACCGGGGAGCTGTTTTTT. The V gene is TRBV2, the J gene TRBJ2-2; D may match TRBD1 or TRBD2 (7 bases each). The CDR3 contains 18 residues. Trimming left V 7 bases short and J 5 bases short, with 26 bases between. The V gene's germline CDR1 is SNHLY and CDR2 FYNNEI.

This rearrangement joins TRBV24-1 to TRBJ2-5; D could derive from TRBD1 or TRBD2 (6 bases each). The CDR3 consists of 14 residues. Looked up from germline, CDR1 is KGHDR and CDR2 is SFDVKD. The V end was cut by 5 bases, the J end by 5 bases, with 14 bases between. CDR3 amino acids: CATSALGGRETQYF. The CDR3 DNA reads as TGTGCCACCAGTGCCCTTGGGGGGCGGGAGACCCAGTACTTC.

The rearrangement joins TRBV4-1 to TRBJ2-7; TRBD1 agrees at 7 bases. CDR1 is MGHRA and CDR2 is YSYEKL in the germline V gene. V lost 4 bases, J lost 10 bases, and 16 bases stayed unmatched. This CDR3 has 15 residues. CDR3 coding DNA: TGCGCCAGCAGCCGCGACCAGGGGGATCTAAGTATTCAGTACTTC. This codes for CASSRDQGDLSIQYF.

CDR3 in amino acids: CASSSRLLHGYTF. In DNA, the CDR3 is TGTGCCAGCAGCTCAAGGCTCCTCCATGGCTACACCTTC. The V and J genes are TRBV7-9 and TRBJ1-2; no clear D. The ends were cut back, 4 bases at V and 6 bases at J, with 12 bases in the middle. CDR3 size: 13 residues. The germline gives CDR1 SEHNR, CDR2 FQNEAQ (reference sequence).

The rearrangement uses TRBV9 and TRBJ2-3, with 10 bases matching TRBD2. Germline lookup yields CDR1 SGDLS and CDR2 YYNGEE. CDR3 length: 16 amino acids. J gave up 0 bases and V 4 bases, and 5 bases lay outside the gene matches. The DNA of the CDR3 is TGTGCCAGCAGCCAAGCGGGGGGGACTAGCACAGATACGCAGTATTTT. It codes for CASSQAGGTSTDTQYF.

The chain uses TRBV7-9 and TRBJ1-5; 9 bases are a match to TRBD1. CDR3 length: 18 residues. The germline CDR1 and CDR2 sequences are SEHNR and FQNEAQ (reference sequence). The ends lost 5 bases at V and 1 base at J; junction bases unmatched: 12. The chain's CDR3 is CASSHTRTGDGSNQPQHF. The CDR3 DNA reads TGTGCCAGCAGCCACACCCGGACAGGGGACGGGAGCAATCAGCCCCAGCATTTT.

V and J are TRBV4-1 and TRBJ1-2, with D perhaps TRBD1 (6 bases). V lost 1 base and J 4 bases, leaving 16 bases between the germline ends. Per the germline V gene, CDR1 is MGHRA and CDR2 is YSYEKL. The CDR3 runs 16 residues. The CDR3 is CASSQGPRGAGYGYTF. CDR3 sequence (DNA): TGCGCCAGCAGCCAAGGCCCTCGGGGGGCAGGCTATGGCTACACCTTC.

This chain joins TRBV12-3 or TRBV12-4 and TRBJ2-1; D uncertain. This CDR3 is 12 amino acids long. V was cut by 6 bases and J by 10 bases, with 13 bases left in between. The CDR3, as DNA: TGTGCCAGCAGGCGTTCAGTTTCCGAGCAGTTCTTC. It specifies CASRRSVSEQFF.

This clone has a single count. This chain links TRBV3-1 (or the pseudogene TRBV3-2) with TRBJ2-7; D unclear. The CDR3 runs 12 residues. In germline, CDR1 is LGHDT, CDR2 YNNKEL (reference sequence). The V gene lost 3 bases and the J gene lost 1 base, with 4 bases spanning the gap. The CDR3 bases are TGTGCCAGCAGCCACGGGTCCTACGAGCAGTACTTC. Its translation is CASSHGSYEQYF.

V gene TRBV9 combines with J gene TRBJ2-3, with D hard to call. Germline V gene sequence: CDR1 SGDLS, CDR2 YYNGEE. The CDR3 covers 13 residues. The V gene lost 0 bases and the J gene lost 6 bases, with 8 bases spanning the gap. Here the CDR3 DNA reads TGTGCCAGCAGCGTAGTGGTTATGGATACGCAGTATTTT. This gives the protein CASSVVVMDTQYF.

This chain links TRBV27 with TRBJ1-1; 7 bases fit TRBD1. CDR1 and CDR2 from the germline V gene are MNHEY and SMNVEV (reference sequence). The CDR3 spans 18 residues. Trimming took 7 bases from V and 4 from J; bases not matched to a gene: 21. The chain's CDR3 is CASNKVGAGGRGSTEAFF. In DNA, the CDR3 is TGTGCCAGCAATAAGGTGGGGGCAGGGGGTCGAGGTTCCACTGAAGCTTTCTTT.